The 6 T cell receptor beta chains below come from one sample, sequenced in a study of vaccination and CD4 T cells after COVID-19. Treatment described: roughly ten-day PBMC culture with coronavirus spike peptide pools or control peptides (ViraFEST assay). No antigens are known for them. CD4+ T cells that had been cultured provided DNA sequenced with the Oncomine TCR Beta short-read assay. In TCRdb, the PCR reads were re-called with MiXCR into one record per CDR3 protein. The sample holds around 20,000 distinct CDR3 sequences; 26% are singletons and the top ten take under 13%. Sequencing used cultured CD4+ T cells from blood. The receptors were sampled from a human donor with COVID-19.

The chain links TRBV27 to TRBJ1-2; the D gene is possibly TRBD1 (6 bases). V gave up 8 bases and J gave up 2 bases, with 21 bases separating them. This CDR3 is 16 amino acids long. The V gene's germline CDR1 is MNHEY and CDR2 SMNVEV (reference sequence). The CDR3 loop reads CASGLQDRGINYGYTF. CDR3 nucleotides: TGTGCCAGCGGACTCCAGGACAGAGGAATCAACTATGGCTACACCTTC.

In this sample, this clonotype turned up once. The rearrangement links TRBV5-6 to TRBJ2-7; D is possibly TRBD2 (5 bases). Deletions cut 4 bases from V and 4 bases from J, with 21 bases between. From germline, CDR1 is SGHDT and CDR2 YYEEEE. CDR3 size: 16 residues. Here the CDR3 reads CASSPNGRGRPYEQYF. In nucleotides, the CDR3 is TGTGCCAGCAGCCCGAACGGAAGAGGGAGACCTTACGAGCAGTACTTC.

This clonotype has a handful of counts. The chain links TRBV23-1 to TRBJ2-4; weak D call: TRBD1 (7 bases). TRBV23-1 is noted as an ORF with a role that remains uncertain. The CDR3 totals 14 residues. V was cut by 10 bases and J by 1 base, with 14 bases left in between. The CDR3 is CAITGAGAKNIQYF. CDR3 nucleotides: TGCGCCATCACAGGGGCGGGGGCCAAAAACATTCAGTACTTC.

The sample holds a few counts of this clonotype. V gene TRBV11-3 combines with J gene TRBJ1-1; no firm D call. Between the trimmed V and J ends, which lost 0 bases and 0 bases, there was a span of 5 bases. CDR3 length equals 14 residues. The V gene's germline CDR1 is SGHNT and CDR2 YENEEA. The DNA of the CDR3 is TGTGCCAGCAGCTTAGAACCACTGAACACTGAAGCTTTCTTT. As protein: CASSLEPLNTEAFF. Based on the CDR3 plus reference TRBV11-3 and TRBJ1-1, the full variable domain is EAGVVQSPRYKIIEKKQPVAFWCNPISGHNTLYWYLQNLGQGPELLIRYENEEAVDDSQLPKDRFSAERLKGVDSTLKIQPAELGDSAVYLCASSLEPLNTEAFFGQGTRLTVV.

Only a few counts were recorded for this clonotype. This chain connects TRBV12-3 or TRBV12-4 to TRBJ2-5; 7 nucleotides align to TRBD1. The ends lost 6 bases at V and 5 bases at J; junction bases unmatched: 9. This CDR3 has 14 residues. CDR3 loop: CASRDRRHSETQYF. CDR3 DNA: TGTGCCAGCAGGGACAGGCGGCATAGTGAGACCCAGTACTTC.

CDR3 bases: TGCAGTGCTAGAGATGGGGTAGCCGATGAGCAGTTCTTC. It translates to CSARDGVADEQFF. V usage is TRBV20-1 and J usage is TRBJ2-1, with D unresolved. CDR1 and CDR2 (germline): DFQATT, SNEGSKA (reference sequence). The CDR3 spans 13 residues. The V gene lost 0 bases and the J gene lost 8 bases, with 11 bases spanning the gap.